The 3 T cell receptor beta chains listed next were all sequenced from one sample in a study of cytomegalovirus exposure and HLA in healthy donors. Primers for the PCR totalled 60 Vbeta and 13 Jbeta. This table comes from immunoSEQ multiplex PCR, and its TCRdb copy is limited to in-frame clones, with some not included. The table lists about 140,000 clones, roughly 76% of them singletons. Sequenced input: PBMCs. The origin of the receptors is a female donor in good health and CMV-seronegative.

This rearrangement joins TRBV5-6 to TRBJ2-5, with D maybe TRBD1 (5 bases). Between the trimmed V and J ends, which lost 0 bases and 5 bases, there was a span of 14 bases. This CDR3 comprises 15 residues. Germline V gene sequence: CDR1 SGHDT, CDR2 YYEEEE. CDR3 in amino acids: CASSLAARGWETQYF. Written as DNA, the CDR3 is TGTGCCAGCAGCTTGGCTGCTAGGGGATGGGAGACCCAGTACTTC.

This clone was found a few times. The rearrangement joins TRBV18 to TRBJ1-4; D remains ambiguous. Trimming took 3 bases from V and 0 from J, leaving 8 bases between them. There are 15 residues in the CDR3. The germline CDR1 and CDR2 sequences are KGHSH and LQKENI. The CDR3 here is CASSPRSATNEKLFF. The CDR3 bases are TGTGCCAGCTCACCTCGCAGCGCAACTAATGAAAAACTGTTTTTT.

The V call is TRBV10-2, the J call TRBJ2-2, with D maybe TRBD1 (5 bases). CDR3 size: 14 residues. Trimming left V 7 bases short and J 0 bases short, with 9 bases between. From germline, CDR1 is WSHSY and CDR2 SAAADI. Written as DNA, the CDR3 is TGCGCCAGCAAAAAGGACACGAACACCGGGGAGCTGTTTTTT. This sequence encodes CASKKDTNTGELFF.